The rows below give T cell receptor beta chains drawn from one sample of a study of CD8+ T cells in alopecia areata. The table came from immunoSEQ multiplex PCR; TCRdb's copy has only in-frame clones and leaves some out. The sample has 150,000 to 200,000 clones, just under 60% seen once; the top ten hold roughly 14%. The source was CD4+ T cells sorted from blood, collected at week 0. The receptors shown here come from a human donor with alopecia areata. The CDR3 runs from the conserved cysteine through the conserved F or W. D genes are given only for firm matches. The size entry is marked missing in some rows and otherwise reads once, few, many or a size class.

TRBV2,NA,TRBJ1-2,NA,CASSATENLGYTF,TGTGCCAGCAGTGCCACAGAGAACTTGGGCTACACCTTC
TRBV4-1,TRBD1,TRBJ2-2,NA,CASSQGTGRSANTGELFF,TGCGCCAGCAGCCAAGGGACAGGGAGATCAGCGAACACCGGGGAGCTGTTTTTT
TRBV6-6,NA,TRBJ2-5,few,CASIRGDGETQYF,TGTGCCAGCATTAGGGGGGATGGAGAGACCCAGTACTTC
TRBV7-9,NA,TRBJ1-1,NA,CASTWQGENTEAFF,TGTGCCAGCACATGGCAGGGCGAGAACACTGAAGCTTTCTTT
TRBV6-1,TRBD1,TRBJ1-2,NA,CASSEAGTDYGYTF,TGTGCCAGCAGTGAAGCAGGGACAGACTATGGCTACACCTTC
TRBV6-5,NA,TRBJ2-4,NA,CASSPSGAKNIQYF,TGTGCCAGCAGTCCCAGTGGGGCCAAAAACATTCAGTACTTC
TRBV30,NA,TRBJ2-2,NA,CAWSVLEELFF,TGTGCCTGGAGTGTACTAGAGGAGCTGTTTTTT
TRBV5-1,NA,TRBJ2-4,few,CASSLADVAKNIQYF,TGCGCCAGCAGCTTGGCCGATGTAGCCAAAAACATTCAGTACTTC
TRBV30,NA,TRBJ1-6,NA,CAWSVSGALHF,TGTGCCTGGAGTGTTTCGGGAGCCCTCCACTTT
TRBV7-9,NA,TRBJ1-1,NA,CASTTERLNTEAFF,TGTGCCAGCACGACTGAGAGACTGAACACTGAAGCTTTCTTT
TRBV4-2,NA,TRBJ2-5,NA,CASSQGPDRKETQYF,TGTGCCAGCAGCCAAGGTCCGGACCGGAAAGAGACCCAGTACTTC
TRBV29-1,NA,TRBJ2-2,few,CSARPPSGTGELFF,TGCAGCGCTCGGCCTCCGTCGGGCACCGGGGAGCTGTTTTTT
TRBV5-1,NA,TRBJ2-7,NA,CASSPSLDDRYEQYF,TGCGCCAGCAGCCCCTCCTTGGACGATCGCTACGAGCAGTACTTC
TRBV7-2,TRBD2,TRBJ2-5,NA,CASSLGTSGGAVETQYF,TGTGCCAGCAGCTTAGGGACTAGCGGGGGGGCCGTAGAGACCCAGTACTTC
TRBV4-2,TRBD2,TRBJ2-5,NA,CASSQDSDGRAQYF,TGTGCCAGCAGCCAAGATTCGGACGGGAGGGCCCAGTACTTC
TRBV7-9,TRBD1,TRBJ1-2,few,CASSIGQGSEGYTF,TGTGCCAGCAGCATTGGACAGGGATCGGAAGGCTACACCTTC
TRBV29-1,TRBD2,TRBJ2-3,NA,CSVDAGDGTDTQYF,TGCAGCGTTGACGCGGGGGACGGCACAGATACGCAGTATTTT
TRBV25-1,NA,TRBJ1-4,NA,CASSEGTYRLFF,TGTGCCAGCAGTGAGGGTACCTACCGACTGTTTTTT
TRBV6-6,NA,TRBJ2-3,NA,CASSYTGSDTQYF,TGTGCCAGCAGTTACACAGGGTCAGATACGCAGTATTTT
TRBV5-1,NA,TRBJ2-5,NA,CASSDWRETQYF,TGCGCCAGCAGCGATTGGAGGGAGACCCAGTACTTC
TRBV4-2,TRBD1,TRBJ1-2,NA,CASSQDQGQGIYGYTF,TGTGCCAGCAGCCAAGATCAGGGACAGGGCATCTATGGCTACACCTTC
TRBV29-1,NA,TRBJ1-2,NA,CSVEDISGGGGNGYTF,TGCAGCGTTGAAGATATAAGTGGAGGAGGGGGGAATGGCTACACCTTC
TRBV7-9,TRBD2,TRBJ2-5,few,CASSLPRWTSEKPQETQYF,TGTGCCAGCAGCCTCCCGCGCTGGACTAGCGAAAAGCCTCAAGAGACCCAGTACTTC
TRBV14,NA,TRBJ2-7,NA,CASSHRSRDVSYEQYF,TGTGCCAGCAGCCATCGGTCCCGGGACGTCTCCTACGAGCAGTACTTC
TRBV29-1,NA,TRBJ2-3,NA,CSVRLGTPTDTQYF,TGCAGCGTAAGATTGGGGACACCCACAGATACGCAGTATTTT
TRBV9,NA,TRBJ2-6,few,CASSVGGTSGANVLTF,TGTGCCAGCAGCGTAGGAGGGACCTCTGGGGCCAACGTCCTGACTTTC
TRBV2,NA,TRBJ2-5,NA,CASSGGHQETQYF,TGTGCCAGCAGCGGGGGGCACCAAGAGACCCAGTACTTC
TRBV4-2,TRBD2,TRBJ2-1,NA,CASSQGTSSYNEQFF,TGTGCCAGCAGCCAAGGGACTAGCTCCTACAATGAGCAGTTCTTC
TRBV2,NA,TRBJ2-7,NA,CASGPDTYEQYF,TGTGCCAGCGGGCCAGATACCTACGAGCAGTACTTC
TRBV25-1,NA,TRBJ2-7,NA,CASSGLGYEQYF,TGTGCCAGCAGTGGACTCGGATACGAGCAGTACTTC
TRBV30,TRBD1,TRBJ1-2,NA,CAWRMWTGTANGYTF,TGTGCCTGGAGAATGTGGACAGGCACTGCTAATGGCTACACCTTC
TRBV29-1,NA,TRBJ2-5,few,CSVDVQQETQYF,TGCAGCGTTGATGTGCAGCAAGAGACCCAGTACTTC
TRBV27,TRBD1,TRBJ2-7,once,CASSLLGIRGYPLYEQYF,TGTGCCAGCAGTTTATTGGGGATCAGGGGGTACCCCCTCTACGAGCAGTACTTC